Reported below is one T cell receptor (beta chain). The antigen is unknown. This CDR3 comprises 16 residues. Germline loops: CDR1 WNHNN, CDR2 SYGVQD (reference sequence). The germline V and J ends were trimmed by 1 base and 0 bases, with 10 bases remaining between them. This sample stems from a study of cytomegalovirus exposure and HLA in healthy donors. General observations from the study: When analyzed later, a missense DCLRE1C variant was found to be linked to TCR beta V- and J-gene trimming. The study listed roughly 150 cytomegalovirus-associated TCR beta chains.

The PCR made use of 60 Vbeta and 13 Jbeta primers. TCRdb's copy holds only in-frame clones and misses some; the assay was immunoSEQ multiplex PCR. The top ten clones hold 5% to 7% of a sample with just over 150,000 clones, about 79% of them seen once. The TCR originated in a man aged 50-60 years in good health and CMV-seropositive. The rearrangement joins TRBV10-1 to TRBJ2-1; D perhaps matches TRBD2 (5 bases). Specimen: PBMCs. CDR3 sequence (DNA): TGCGCCAGCAGTGAGTACGGGGTGACCTCCTACAATGAGCAGTTCTTC. Protein sequence: CASSEYGVTSYNEQFF.